The 14 T cell receptor beta chains presented below share a single source sample, sequenced in a study of blood T cell repertoires in COVID-19. Some clones are missing from TCRdb's copy, which holds only in-frame ones; the method was immunoSEQ multiplex PCR. The data contain approximately 140,000 clones, about 85% of them singletons. Sequenced: peripheral blood. The receptors here all came from a woman aged 55-69 years with active or convalescent COVID-19.

This chain joins TRBV12-3 or TRBV12-4 and TRBJ2-6; D remains ambiguous. Trimming stripped 6 bases from V and 4 bases from J, with 7 bases between. The length of the CDR3 is 13 residues. CDR3 residues: CASSSPGANVLTF. The CDR3 coding sequence is TGTGCCAGCAGCTCCCCCGGGGCCAACGTCCTGACTTTC.

The chain recombines TRBV5-4 with TRBJ2-3, with D tentatively TRBD2 (7 bases). The CDR3 covers 15 residues. Between the trimmed V and J ends, which lost 4 bases and 3 bases, there was a span of 15 bases. Germline CDR1 reads SGHNT; CDR2 reads YYREEE (reference sequence). CDR3 loop: CASSPSGGETDTQYF. The CDR3 coding sequence is TGTGCCAGCAGCCCCTCGGGGGGCGAGACAGATACGCAGTATTTT.

This rearrangement joins TRBV30 to TRBJ1-2; 10 bases are a match to TRBD1. The germline V gene has CDR1 GTSNPN and CDR2 SVGIG (reference sequence). The length of the CDR3 is 14 residues. The junction had 9 bases not matched to a gene; V was cut back by 5 bases and J by 6 bases. The CDR3 reads CAWQPDRGPHGYTF. In nucleotides, the CDR3 is TGTGCCTGGCAGCCCGACAGGGGGCCGCATGGCTACACCTTC.

The rearrangement links TRBV2 to TRBJ2-3; the D is unclear. The CDR3 extends over 14 amino acids. The germline V gene encodes CDR1 SNHLY and CDR2 FYNNEI. Trimming removed 2 bases at V and 2 bases at J, with 8 bases between. CDR3 loop: CASSERLTTDTQYF. CDR3 in DNA: TGTGCCAGCAGTGAACGCCTAACCACAGATACGCAGTATTTT.

This chain uses TRBV7-2 with TRBJ2-3; D perhaps matches TRBD2 (6 bases). The germline CDR1 and CDR2 sequences are SGHTA and FQGNSA. The germline V and J ends were trimmed by 3 bases and 3 bases, with 13 bases remaining between them. This CDR3 comprises 15 residues. The CDR3 protein is CASSFTSSETDTQYF. For the CDR3, the DNA is TGTGCCAGCAGCTTTACTTCTAGCGAAACAGATACGCAGTATTTT.

The V gene is TRBV2, the J gene TRBJ1-4; possibly TRBD1 for D (6 bases). The CDR3 loop spans 16 amino acids. Germline V gives CDR1 SNHLY, CDR2 FYNNEI. The V gene lost 1 base and the J gene lost 8 bases, with 17 bases spanning the gap. This CDR3 is CASSEGTQGTKEKLFF. The CDR3 region has the DNA TGTGCCAGCAGTGAAGGAACGCAGGGGACCAAGGAAAAACTGTTTTTT.

Worth noting for this clone: This same CDR3 is encoded by further DNA sequences in the sample. The chain links TRBV5-4 to TRBJ2-5, with 11 bases lining up with TRBD2. The ends lost 4 bases at V and 5 bases at J; junction bases unmatched: 10. Per the germline V gene, CDR1 is SGHNT and CDR2 is YYREEE (reference sequence). This CDR3 spans 16 amino acids. Here the CDR3 DNA reads TGTGCCAGCAGCCGGAACCTAGCGGGGGGCAGGGAGACCCAGTACTTC. Encoded protein: CASSRNLAGGRETQYF.

The sample holds one count of this clone. The chain links TRBV6-6 to TRBJ2-3, with a tentative D call TRBD2 (6 bases). V lost 7 bases to trimming and J lost 6 bases, with 11 bases between them. Germline-derived CDR1 and CDR2 are MNHNY and SVGAGI (reference sequence). The CDR3 sequence is 12 residues long. CDR3 DNA sequence: TGTGCCAGCACCTTTGGGGGGGATACGCAGTATTTT. Translating it yields CASTFGGDTQYF.

The chain recombines TRBV5-6 with TRBJ2-7; D might be TRBD1 (7 bases). Germline assignment: CDR1 SGHDT and CDR2 YYEEEE. The CDR3 has 16 amino acids. The germline V and J ends were trimmed by 0 bases and 3 bases, with 16 bases remaining between them. The CDR3 DNA reads TGTGCCAGCAGCTTGGCCGGAACAGGGGAGGTCTACGAGCAGTACTTC. Its translation: CASSLAGTGEVYEQYF.

This clone appeared a few times. The rearrangement links TRBV5-8 to TRBJ1-2, with 9 positions matching TRBD1. The germline CDR1 and CDR2 sequences are SGHTS and YDEGEE. The CDR3 loop spans 14 amino acids. V gave up 4 bases and J gave up 5 bases; unmatched junction bases: 6. The CDR3 loop is CASSLPTGGYGYTF. In DNA, the CDR3 is TGTGCCAGCAGCCTCCCGACAGGGGGATATGGCTACACCTTC.

V usage is TRBV19 and J usage is TRBJ2-7; possibly TRBD2 for D (5 bases). Germline CDR1 reads LNHDA; CDR2 reads SQIVND (reference sequence). Trimming removed 1 base at V and 2 bases at J, with 12 bases between. This CDR3 has 15 residues. CDR3 loop: CASSIAPGNPYEQYF. CDR3 nucleotide sequence: TGTGCCAGTAGTATAGCCCCCGGGAATCCCTACGAGCAGTACTTC.

This chain links TRBV2 with TRBJ2-5, with D possibly matching TRBD2 (6 bases). The V end lost 2 bases, the J end lost 5 bases, and 12 bases lay between the germline ends. The length of the CDR3 is 14 residues. Per the germline V gene, CDR1 is SNHLY and CDR2 is FYNNEI. The CDR3 bases are TGTGCCAGCAGTGAAATGCTAGCGTCGGAGACCCAGTACTTC. Translated, it gives CASSEMLASETQYF. The full variable domain, with the rest looked up from reference TRBV2 and TRBJ2-5, is EPEVTQTPSHQVTQMGQEVILRCVPISNHLYFYWYRQILGQKVEFLVSFYNNEISEKSEIFDDQFSVERPDGSNFTLKIRSTKLEDSAMYFCASSEMLASETQYFGPGTRLLVL.

The rearrangement joins TRBV19 to TRBJ2-2; D remains unclear. This CDR3 has 13 amino acids. Germline values: CDR1 LNHDA, CDR2 SQIVND (reference sequence). V was shortened by 4 bases and J by 11 bases, with 14 bases between the two germline ends. The DNA of the CDR3 is TGTGCCAGTAGTAATCAGGCAAACCGAGAGCTGTTTTTT. This encodes CASSNQANRELFF.

The gene calls are TRBV9 and TRBJ2-3; D is perhaps TRBD1 (6 bases). Per germline, CDR1 SGDLS and CDR2 YYNGEE. Deletions cut 3 bases from V and 2 bases from J, with 10 bases between. This CDR3 has 14 amino acids. CDR3 loop: CASSATGTTDTQYF. CDR3 coding DNA: TGTGCCAGCAGCGCCACAGGGACCACAGATACGCAGTATTTT.